This T cell receptor (beta chain) came from a study of identical twins. CDR3 length: 15 residues. Trimming shortened V by 4 bases and J by 1 base, and 14 bases separated the two germline ends. Germline CDR1 and CDR2: SGHNT and YENEEA. TCRdb re-called the 5' RACE reads with MiXCR, one entry per CDR3 protein. The sample includes 450,000 or so distinct CDR3 sequences, approximately 24% of them seen just once. This clonotype came up a few times. Separately, the same data were catalogued under a study of T cells expressing NK-cell markers.

The chain carries TRBV11-3 and TRBJ2-7; unclear D gene. Sequencing was performed on CD4+ T cells sorted from blood. This clonotype originated in a woman between 18 and 30 years old in good health. Here the CDR3 reads CASSSARRRSYEQYF. DNA of the CDR3: TGTGCCAGCAGCTCTGCCAGGCGTCGATCCTACGAGCAGTACTTC. Filled out from reference TRBV11-3 and TRBJ2-7, the complete variable domain reads EAGVVQSPRYKIIEKKQPVAFWCNPISGHNTLYWYLQNLGQGPELLIRYENEEAVDDSQLPKDRFSAERLKGVDSTLKIQPAELGDSAVYLCASSSARRRSYEQYFGPGTRLTVT.